This T cell receptor beta chain was retrieved from a study of blood T cell repertoires in COVID-19. Study-wide background: PBMCs, B-cell-depleted T cells, or T cells provided the cDNA or gDNA that made up the material.

The CDR3 totals 14 residues. V gave up 0 bases and J gave up 10 bases, with 14 bases separating them. Germline V CDR1 and CDR2: SGHNT, YYREEE (reference sequence). Self-reported history from a screening survey and questionnaire set each donor's cohort. In the original processing: Reference gene primer amplification in the assay estimated nucleated cell counts. Sequencing used immunoSEQ multiplex PCR; TCRdb keeps in-frame clones, though not all of them. The DNA was the basis for D and trimming; V, J and clone size are from that table. The table shows 150,000 to 200,000 clones, with roughly 82% occurring only once.

This rearrangement joins TRBV5-4 to TRBJ2-1; tentative D call: TRBD2 (6 bases). Sequenced input: PBMCs or T cells enriched from blood (not recorded which). This receptor was obtained from a man in his forties or fifties who had recovered from COVID-19. The CDR3 is CASSLAQGGREQFF. As DNA, the CDR3 is TGTGCCAGCAGCTTGGCTCAGGGAGGAAGGGAGCAGTTCTTC.